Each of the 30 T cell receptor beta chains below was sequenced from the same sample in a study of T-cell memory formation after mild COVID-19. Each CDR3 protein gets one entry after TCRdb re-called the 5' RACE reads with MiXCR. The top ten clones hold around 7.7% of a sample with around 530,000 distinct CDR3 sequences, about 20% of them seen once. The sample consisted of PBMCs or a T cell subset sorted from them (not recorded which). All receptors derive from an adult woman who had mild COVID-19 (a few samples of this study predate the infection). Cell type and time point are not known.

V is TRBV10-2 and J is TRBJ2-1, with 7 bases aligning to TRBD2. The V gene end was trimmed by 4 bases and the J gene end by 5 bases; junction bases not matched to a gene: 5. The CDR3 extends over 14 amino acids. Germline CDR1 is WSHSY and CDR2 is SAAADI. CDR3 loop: CASSVGGGNNEQFF. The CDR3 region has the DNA TGCGCCAGCAGTGTGGGCGGGGGAAACAATGAGCAGTTCTTC.

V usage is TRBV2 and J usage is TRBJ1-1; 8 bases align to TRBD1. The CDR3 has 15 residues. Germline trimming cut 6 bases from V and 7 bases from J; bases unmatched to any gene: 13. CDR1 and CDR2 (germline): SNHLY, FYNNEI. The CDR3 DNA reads TGTGCCAGCAGGGTCCTTGGACAGGGAGGCGGTGAAGCTTTCTTT. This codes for CASRVLGQGGGEAFF.

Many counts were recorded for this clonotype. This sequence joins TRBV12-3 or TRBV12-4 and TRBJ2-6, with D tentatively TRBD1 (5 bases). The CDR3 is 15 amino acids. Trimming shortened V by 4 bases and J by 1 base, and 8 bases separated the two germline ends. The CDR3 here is CASSSQGSGANVLTF. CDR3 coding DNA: TGTGCCAGCAGTTCCCAGGGTTCTGGGGCCAACGTCCTGACTTTC.

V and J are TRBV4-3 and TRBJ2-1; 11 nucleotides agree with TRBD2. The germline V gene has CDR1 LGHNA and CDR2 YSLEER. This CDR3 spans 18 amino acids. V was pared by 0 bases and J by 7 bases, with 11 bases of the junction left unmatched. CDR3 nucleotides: TGCGCCAGCAGCCAAGATCAAACTAGCGGGAGACCATGGAATGAGCAGTTCTTC. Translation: CASSQDQTSGRPWNEQFF.

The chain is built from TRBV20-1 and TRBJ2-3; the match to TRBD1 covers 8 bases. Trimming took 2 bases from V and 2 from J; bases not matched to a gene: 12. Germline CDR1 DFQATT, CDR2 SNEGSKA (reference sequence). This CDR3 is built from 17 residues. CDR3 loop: CSARLPGTGSFTDTQYF. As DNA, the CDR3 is TGCAGTGCTAGACTTCCCGGGACAGGTAGTTTCACAGATACGCAGTATTTT.

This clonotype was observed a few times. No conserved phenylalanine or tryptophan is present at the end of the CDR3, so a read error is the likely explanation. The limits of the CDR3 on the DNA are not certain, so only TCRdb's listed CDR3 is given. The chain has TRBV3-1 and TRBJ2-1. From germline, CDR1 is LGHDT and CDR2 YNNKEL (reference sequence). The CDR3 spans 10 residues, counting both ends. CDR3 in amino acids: CASSQASAFL.

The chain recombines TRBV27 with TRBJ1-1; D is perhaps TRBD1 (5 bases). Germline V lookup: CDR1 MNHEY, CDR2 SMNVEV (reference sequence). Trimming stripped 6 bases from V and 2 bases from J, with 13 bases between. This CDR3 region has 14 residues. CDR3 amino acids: CASRKLGLNTEAFF. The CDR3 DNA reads TGTGCCAGCAGGAAACTGGGACTTAACACTGAAGCTTTCTTT.

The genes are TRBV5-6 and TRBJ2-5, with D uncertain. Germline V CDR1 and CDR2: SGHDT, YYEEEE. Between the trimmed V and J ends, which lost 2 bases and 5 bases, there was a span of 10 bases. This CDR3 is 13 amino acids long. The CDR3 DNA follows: TGTGCCAGCAGCTTCGGATTCTTGGAGACCCAGTACTTC. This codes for CASSFGFLETQYF. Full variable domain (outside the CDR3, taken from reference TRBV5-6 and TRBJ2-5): DAGVTQSPTHLIKTRGQQVTLRCSPKSGHDTVSWYQQALGQGPQFIFQYYEEEERQRGNFPDRFSGHQFPNYSSELNVNALLLGDSALYLCASSFGFLETQYFGPGTRLLVL.

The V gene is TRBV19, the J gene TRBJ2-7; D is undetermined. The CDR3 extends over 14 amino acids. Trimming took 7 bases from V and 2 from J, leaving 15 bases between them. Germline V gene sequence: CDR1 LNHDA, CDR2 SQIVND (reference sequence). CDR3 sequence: CASKASEITYEQYF. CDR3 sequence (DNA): TGTGCCAGTAAAGCCAGCGAAATCACCTACGAGCAGTACTTC.

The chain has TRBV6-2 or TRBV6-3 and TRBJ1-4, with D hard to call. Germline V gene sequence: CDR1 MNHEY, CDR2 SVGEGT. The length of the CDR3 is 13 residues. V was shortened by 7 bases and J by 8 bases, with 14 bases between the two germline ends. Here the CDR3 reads CASTFPGTEKLFF. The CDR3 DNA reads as TGTGCCAGCACCTTCCCGGGAACGGAAAAACTGTTTTTT.

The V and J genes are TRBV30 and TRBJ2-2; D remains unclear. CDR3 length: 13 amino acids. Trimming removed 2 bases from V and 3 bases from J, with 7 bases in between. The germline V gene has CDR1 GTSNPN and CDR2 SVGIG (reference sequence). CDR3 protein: CAWSTLYTGELFF. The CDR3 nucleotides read TGTGCCTGGAGTACCCTCTACACCGGGGAGCTGTTTTTT.

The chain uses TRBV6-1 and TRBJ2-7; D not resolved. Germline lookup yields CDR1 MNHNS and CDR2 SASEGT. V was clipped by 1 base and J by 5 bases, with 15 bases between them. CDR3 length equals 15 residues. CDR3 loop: CASSEVGRGKNEQYF. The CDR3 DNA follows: TGTGCCAGCAGTGAAGTAGGACGTGGGAAGAACGAGCAGTACTTC.

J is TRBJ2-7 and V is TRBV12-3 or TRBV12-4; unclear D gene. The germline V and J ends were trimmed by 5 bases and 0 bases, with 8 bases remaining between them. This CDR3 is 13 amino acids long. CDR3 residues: CASSHRPSYEQYF. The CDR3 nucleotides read TGTGCCAGCAGTCATCGTCCCTCCTACGAGCAGTACTTC.

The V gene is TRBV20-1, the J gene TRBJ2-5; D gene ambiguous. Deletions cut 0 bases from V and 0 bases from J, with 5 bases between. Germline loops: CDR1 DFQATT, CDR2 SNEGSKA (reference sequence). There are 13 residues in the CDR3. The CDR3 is CSARDFNQETQYF. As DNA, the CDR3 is TGCAGTGCTAGAGATTTTAACCAAGAGACCCAGTACTTC.

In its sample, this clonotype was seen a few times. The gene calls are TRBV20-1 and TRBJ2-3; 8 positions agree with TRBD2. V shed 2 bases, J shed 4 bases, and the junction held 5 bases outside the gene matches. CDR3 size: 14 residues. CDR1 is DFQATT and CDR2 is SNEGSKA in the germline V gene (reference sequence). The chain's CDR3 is CSARSHSGADTQYF. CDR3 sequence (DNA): TGCAGTGCTAGATCACATAGCGGGGCAGATACGCAGTATTTT.

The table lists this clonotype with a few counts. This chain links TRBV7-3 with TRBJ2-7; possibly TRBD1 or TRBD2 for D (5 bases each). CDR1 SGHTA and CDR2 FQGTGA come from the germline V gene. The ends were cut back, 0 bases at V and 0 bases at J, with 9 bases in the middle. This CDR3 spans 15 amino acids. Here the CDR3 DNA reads TGTGCCAGCAGCTTAACAGGGACCCTCTCCTACGAGCAGTACTTC. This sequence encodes CASSLTGTLSYEQYF.

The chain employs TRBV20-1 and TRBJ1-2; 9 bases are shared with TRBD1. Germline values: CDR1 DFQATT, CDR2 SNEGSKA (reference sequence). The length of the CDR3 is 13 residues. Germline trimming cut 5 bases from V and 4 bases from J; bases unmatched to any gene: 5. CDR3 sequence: CSAYRGQGYGYTF. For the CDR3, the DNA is TGCAGTGCTTACAGGGGGCAGGGCTATGGCTACACCTTC.

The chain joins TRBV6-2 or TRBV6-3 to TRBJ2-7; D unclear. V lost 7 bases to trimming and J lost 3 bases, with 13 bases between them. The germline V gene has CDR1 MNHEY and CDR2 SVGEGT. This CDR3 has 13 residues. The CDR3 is CASTKGNHYEQYF. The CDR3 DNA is TGTGCCAGCACCAAGGGTAATCACTACGAGCAGTACTTC.

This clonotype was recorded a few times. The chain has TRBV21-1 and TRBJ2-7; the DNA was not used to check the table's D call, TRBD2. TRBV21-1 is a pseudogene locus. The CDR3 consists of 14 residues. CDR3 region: CASSPQGRSYEQYF. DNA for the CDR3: TGTGCCAGCAGCCCCCAGGGCCGCTCCTACGAGCAGTACTTC.

CDR3 sequence: CSGLAFNEQFF. The CDR3 nucleotides read TGCAGCGGACTAGCGTTCAATGAGCAGTTCTTC. The rearrangement joins TRBV29-1 to TRBJ2-1; 8 bases are shared with TRBD2. Trimming at V came to 7 bases and at J to 6 bases, leaving 2 bases not matched to a gene. This CDR3 has 11 residues. Per the germline V gene, CDR1 is SQVTM and CDR2 is ANQGSEA.

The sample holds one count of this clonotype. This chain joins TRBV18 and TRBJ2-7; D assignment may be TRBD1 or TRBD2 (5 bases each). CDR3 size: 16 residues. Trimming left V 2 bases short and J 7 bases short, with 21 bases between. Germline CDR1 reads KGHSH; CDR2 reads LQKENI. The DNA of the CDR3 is TGTGCCAGCTCACCATTAATCTCCAGCCGGGACGGTGAGCAGTACTTC. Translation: CASSPLISSRDGEQYF.

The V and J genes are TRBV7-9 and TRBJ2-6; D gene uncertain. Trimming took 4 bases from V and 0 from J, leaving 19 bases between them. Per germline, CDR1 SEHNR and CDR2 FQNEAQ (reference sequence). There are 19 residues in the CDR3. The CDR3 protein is CASSYPGGGSDSGANVLTF. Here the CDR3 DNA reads TGTGCCAGCAGCTATCCGGGCGGCGGTTCAGACTCTGGGGCCAACGTCCTGACTTTC.

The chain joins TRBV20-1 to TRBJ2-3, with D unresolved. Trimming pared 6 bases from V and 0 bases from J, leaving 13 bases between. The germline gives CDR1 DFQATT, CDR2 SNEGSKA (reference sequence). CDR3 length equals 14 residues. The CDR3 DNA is TGCAGTGCCCCCTTCGAGGTTAGCACAGATACGCAGTATTTT. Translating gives CSAPFEVSTDTQYF.

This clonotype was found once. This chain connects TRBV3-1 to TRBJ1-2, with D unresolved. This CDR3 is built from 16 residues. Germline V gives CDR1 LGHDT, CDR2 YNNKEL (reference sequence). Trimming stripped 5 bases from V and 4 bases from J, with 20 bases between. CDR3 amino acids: CASSNFPRITSYGYTF. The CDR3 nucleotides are TGTGCCAGCAGCAACTTCCCCCGCATAACAAGCTATGGCTACACCTTC.

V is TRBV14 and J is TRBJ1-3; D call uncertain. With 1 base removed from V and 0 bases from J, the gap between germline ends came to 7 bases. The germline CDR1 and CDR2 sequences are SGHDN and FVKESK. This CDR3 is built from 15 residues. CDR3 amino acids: CASSQGVNSGNTIYF. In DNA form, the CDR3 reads TGTGCCAGCAGCCAAGGGGTTAACTCTGGAAACACCATATATTTT.

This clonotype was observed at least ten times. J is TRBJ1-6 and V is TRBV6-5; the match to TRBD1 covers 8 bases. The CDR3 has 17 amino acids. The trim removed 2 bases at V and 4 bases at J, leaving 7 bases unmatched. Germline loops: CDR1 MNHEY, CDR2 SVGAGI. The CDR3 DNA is TGTGCCAGCAGTTACCAGCAGGGGGCCACGTATAATTCACCCCTCCACTTT. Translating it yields CASSYQQGATYNSPLHF.

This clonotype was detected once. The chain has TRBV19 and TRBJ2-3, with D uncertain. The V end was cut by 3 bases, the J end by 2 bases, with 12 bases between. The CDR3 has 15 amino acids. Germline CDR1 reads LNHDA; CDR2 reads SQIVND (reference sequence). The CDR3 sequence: CASSIGQSNTDTQYF. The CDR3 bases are TGTGCCAGTAGTATCGGTCAGTCGAACACAGATACGCAGTATTTT.

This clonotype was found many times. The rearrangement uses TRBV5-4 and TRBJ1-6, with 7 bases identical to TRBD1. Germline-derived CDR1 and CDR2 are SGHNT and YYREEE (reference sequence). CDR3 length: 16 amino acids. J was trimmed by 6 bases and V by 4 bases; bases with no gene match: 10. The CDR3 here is CASSRPGTVSNSPLHF. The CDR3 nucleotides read TGTGCCAGCAGCAGGCCCGGGACAGTCAGTAATTCACCCCTCCACTTT. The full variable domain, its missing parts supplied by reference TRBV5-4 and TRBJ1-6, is ETGVTQSPTHLIKTRGQQVTLRCSSQSGHNTVSWYQQALGQGPQFIFQYYREEENGRGNFPPRFSGLQFPNYSSELNVNALELDDSALYLCASSRPGTVSNSPLHFGNGTRLTVT.

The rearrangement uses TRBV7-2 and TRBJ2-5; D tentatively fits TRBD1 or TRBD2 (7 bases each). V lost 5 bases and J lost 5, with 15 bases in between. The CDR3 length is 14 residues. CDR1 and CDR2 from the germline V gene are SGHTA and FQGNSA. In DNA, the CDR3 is TGTGCCAGCAGCCCATGGGGAGGGGGCGAGACCCAGTACTTC. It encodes CASSPWGGGETQYF.

The CDR3 nucleotides are TGTGCCAGCTCAGCAGGGACAGGGGATTACAATGAGCAGTTCTTC. Translated: CASSAGTGDYNEQFF. The chain joins TRBV18 to TRBJ2-1, with 10 bases that match TRBD1. The CDR3 is made up of 15 amino acids. V was clipped by 5 bases and J by 4 bases; unmatched bases: 5. Per germline, CDR1 KGHSH and CDR2 LQKENI.